Listed here is a single T cell receptor (beta chain). Its specificity is not known. Some clones are missing from TCRdb's copy, which holds only in-frame ones; the method was immunoSEQ multiplex PCR. The sample has under 200,000 clones, around 95% seen once. This CDR3 is built from 14 residues. Trimming took off 5 bases at V and 7 bases at J, with 18 bases between the two ends. Germline lookup yields CDR1 SEHNR and CDR2 FQNEAQ (reference sequence). The sample originates from a study of T cell responses to AZD1222 COVID-19 vaccine. Study information: Recipients boosted at about 4 weeks or about 12 weeks are pooled.

Regarding the study as a whole: Two AZD1222 doses significantly raised spike-specific TCR breadth and depth over controls. Spike-wide coverage was observed for vaccine-associated CD4 TCRs, with dominant responses at 160-218 and 743-854.

The input for sequencing was peripheral blood, taken on day 0 of AZD1222 vaccination. The TCR sequence derives from an adult in good health. The chain joins TRBV7-9 to TRBJ2-7; tentatively, D is TRBD2 (7 bases). CDR3 residues: CASSLAGAGEEQYF. The DNA of the CDR3 is TGTGCCAGCAGCCTCGCGGGGGCGGGAGAGGAGCAGTACTTC.